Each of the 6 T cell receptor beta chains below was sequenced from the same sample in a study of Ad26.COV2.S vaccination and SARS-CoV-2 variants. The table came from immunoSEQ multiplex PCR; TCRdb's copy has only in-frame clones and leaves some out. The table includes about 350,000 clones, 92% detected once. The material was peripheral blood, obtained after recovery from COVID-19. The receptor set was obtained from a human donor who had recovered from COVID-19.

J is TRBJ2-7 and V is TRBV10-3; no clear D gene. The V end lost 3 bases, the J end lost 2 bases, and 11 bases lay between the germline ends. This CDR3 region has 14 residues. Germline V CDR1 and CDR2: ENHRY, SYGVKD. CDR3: CAISDGRATYEQYF. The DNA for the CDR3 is TGTGCCATCAGTGACGGACGGGCTACCTACGAGCAGTACTTC.

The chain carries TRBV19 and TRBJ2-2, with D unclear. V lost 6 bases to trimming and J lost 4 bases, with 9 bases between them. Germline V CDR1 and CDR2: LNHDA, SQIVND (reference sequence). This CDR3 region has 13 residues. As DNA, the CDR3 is TGTGCCAGTAGGTGGGTCCCCACCGGGGAGCTGTTTTTT. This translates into CASRWVPTGELFF.

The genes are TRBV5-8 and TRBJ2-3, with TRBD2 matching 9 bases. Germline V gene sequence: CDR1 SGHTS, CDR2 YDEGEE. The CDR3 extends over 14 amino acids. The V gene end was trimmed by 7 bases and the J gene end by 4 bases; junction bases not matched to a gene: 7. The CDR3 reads CASSLAGSADTQYF. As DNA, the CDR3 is TGTGCCAGCTCCCTAGCGGGGAGCGCAGATACGCAGTATTTT. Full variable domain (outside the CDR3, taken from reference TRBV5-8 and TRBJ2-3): EAGVTQSPTHLIKTRGQQATLRCSPISGHTSVYWYQQALGLGLQFLLWYDEGEERNRGNFPPRFSGRQFPNYSSELNVNALELEDSALYLCASSLAGSADTQYFGPGTRLTVL.

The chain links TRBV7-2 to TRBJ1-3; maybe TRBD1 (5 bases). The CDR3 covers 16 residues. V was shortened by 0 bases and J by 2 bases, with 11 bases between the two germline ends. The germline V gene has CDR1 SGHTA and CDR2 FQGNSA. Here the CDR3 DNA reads TGTGCCAGCAGCTTAGCCGCAGGGCTTACTGGAAACACCATATATTTT. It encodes CASSLAAGLTGNTIYF.

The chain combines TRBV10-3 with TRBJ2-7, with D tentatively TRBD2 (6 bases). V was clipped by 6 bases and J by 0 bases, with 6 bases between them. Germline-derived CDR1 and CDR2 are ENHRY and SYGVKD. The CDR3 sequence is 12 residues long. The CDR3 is CAISGGSYEQYF. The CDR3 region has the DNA TGTGCCATCAGCGGGGGCTCCTACGAGCAGTACTTC.

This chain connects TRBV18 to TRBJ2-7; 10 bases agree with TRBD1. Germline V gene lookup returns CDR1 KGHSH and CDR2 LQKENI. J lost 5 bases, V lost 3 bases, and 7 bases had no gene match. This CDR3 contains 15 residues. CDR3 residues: CASSPLGTGDHEQYF. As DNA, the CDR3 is TGTGCCAGCTCACCCCTCGGGACAGGGGACCACGAGCAGTACTTC.